This T cell receptor beta chain appears in the sequencing data of a study of T cells in Graves' hyperthyroidism and ophthalmopathy. Study-level information: Specimen type is peripheral blood, collected at initial diagnosis prior to any treatment.

Cells are PBMCs isolated from more than 8.5 ml of fresh blood. There were TCR beta CDR3 regions amplified from RNA transcripts. HTBI primers were used for first-round RT-PCR of the TCR CDR3. TCRdb used MiXCR to reprocess the multiplex PCR reads, holding one entry per CDR3 protein. This sample yields about 520,000 distinct CDR3 sequences, of which approximately 24% are seen a single time; 11% belongs to the top ten. This clonotype was seen more than once but under ten times. The target antigen is unknown. Trimming removed 3 bases at V and 0 bases at J, with 18 bases between. CDR3 length equals 17 residues. Germline V gene data show CDR1 as DFQATT and CDR2 as SNEGSKA (reference sequence). Study findings and constraints: Blood samples included most of the expanded thyroid clonotypes exceeding 0.001.

This clonotype was sampled from a woman aged 30 to 39 with Graves' ophthalmopathy. The specimen sequenced was blood. This chain links TRBV20-1 with TRBJ1-5, with D possibly TRBD1 on 6 matching bases. The CDR3 region has the DNA TGCAGTGCTAGTCGGGCAGGGGAATCATATAGCAATCAGCCCCAGCATTTT. Protein sequence: CSASRAGESYSNQPQHF.